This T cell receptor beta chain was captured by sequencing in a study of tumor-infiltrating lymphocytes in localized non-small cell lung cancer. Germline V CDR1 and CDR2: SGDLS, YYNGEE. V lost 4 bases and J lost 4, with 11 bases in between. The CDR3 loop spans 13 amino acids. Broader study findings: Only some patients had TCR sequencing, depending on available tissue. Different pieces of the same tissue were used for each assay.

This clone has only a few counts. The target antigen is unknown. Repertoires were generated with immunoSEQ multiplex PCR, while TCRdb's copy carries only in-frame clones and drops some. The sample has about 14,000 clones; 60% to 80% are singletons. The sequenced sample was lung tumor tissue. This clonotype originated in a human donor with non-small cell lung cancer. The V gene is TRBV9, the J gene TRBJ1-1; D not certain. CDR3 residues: CASSPPVGTEAFF. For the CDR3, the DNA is TGTGCCAGCAGCCCTCCAGTGGGCACTGAAGCTTTCTTT.